This T cell receptor beta chain was documented in a study of T cell changes during pregnancy in multiple sclerosis. The V end lost 2 bases, the J end lost 0 bases, and 11 bases lay between the germline ends. This CDR3 is 15 amino acids long. CDR1 is KGHSH and CDR2 is LQKENI in the germline V gene. TCRdb's table, derived via immunoSEQ multiplex PCR, lists solely in-frame clones and lacks some. The table shows tens of thousands of clones, with approximately 90% occurring only once. The receptor was isolated from a female donor with multiple sclerosis, enrolled in a pregnancy study. Specimen: peripheral blood, collected before pregnancy. The chain has TRBV18 and TRBJ2-7, with D tentatively TRBD1 (5 bases). The DNA of the CDR3 is TGTGCCAGCTCACCATTACAGGTGAGCTCCTACGAGCAGTACTTC. This gives the protein CASSPLQVSSYEQYF.